Each of the 7 T cell receptor beta chains below was sequenced from the same sample in a study of T cell responses to AZD1222 COVID-19 vaccine. Method: immunoSEQ multiplex PCR; TCRdb's copy keeps in-frame clones and lacks some. Of around 180,000 clones detected, around 90% appear once; the ten largest clones hold 6% to 8.5%. The sample in question was peripheral blood, obtained on day 0 of AZD1222 vaccination. The receptors were gathered from an adult in good health.

This sequence joins TRBV10-3 and TRBJ1-2; D gene uncertain. Germline CDR1 ENHRY, CDR2 SYGVKD. This CDR3 comprises 12 residues. V shed 10 bases and J shed 3 bases, with 12 bases lying between them. The CDR3, as DNA: TGTGCCACCCTGGGGATTTACTATGGCTACACCTTC. Protein: CATLGIYYGYTF.

CDR3 amino acids: CASSSGTYTGELFF. CDR3 DNA: TGTGCCAGCAGTTCCGGGACCTACACCGGGGAGCTGTTTTTT. The V and J genes are TRBV7-9 and TRBJ2-2; D tentatively fits TRBD1 or TRBD2 (5 bases each). CDR1 and CDR2 from the germline V gene are SEHNR and FQNEAQ (reference sequence). CDR3 length: 14 residues. V dropped 6 bases and J dropped 3 bases, with 11 bases sitting between them.

The J gene is TRBJ2-2, the V gene TRBV6-5; tentative D call: TRBD2 (5 bases). The CDR3 has 12 amino acids. Germline CDR1 is MNHEY and CDR2 is SVGAGI. V lost 8 bases and J lost 7, with 11 bases in between. The CDR3 loop is CASSSLGGELFF. DNA of the CDR3: TGTGCCAGCTCCTCACTAGGCGGGGAGCTGTTTTTT.

This sequence joins TRBV28 and TRBJ1-2; 8 bases align to TRBD1. V lost 6 bases and J lost 5; bases outside the gene matches: 8. The CDR3 spans 14 residues. CDR1 MDHEN and CDR2 SYDVKM come from the germline V gene. CDR3 protein: CASSPTGAGYGYTF. For the CDR3, the DNA is TGTGCCAGCAGCCCGACAGGGGCTGGGTATGGCTACACCTTC.

The J gene is TRBJ1-2, the V gene TRBV7-9; no clear D. Between the trimmed V and J ends, which lost 4 bases and 4 bases, there was a span of 10 bases. There are 13 residues in the CDR3. The germline V gene has CDR1 SEHNR and CDR2 FQNEAQ (reference sequence). The DNA for the CDR3 is TGTGCCAGCAGCTCCCTCACTGGCTATGGCTACACCTTC. As protein: CASSSLTGYGYTF.

The J gene is TRBJ2-3, the V gene TRBV12-3 or TRBV12-4; D call uncertain. Trimming removed 3 bases from V and 1 base from J, with 2 bases in between. The CDR3 is made up of 12 amino acids. The CDR3 region has the DNA TGTGCCAGCAGTTTTCGCACAGATACGCAGTATTTT. This gives the protein CASSFRTDTQYF.

The chain combines TRBV23-1 with TRBJ2-7; D not resolved. TRBV23-1 has ORF status, its function being uncertain. The CDR3 runs to 16 residues. The V and J ends lost 8 bases and 3 bases respectively, with 23 bases between them. The CDR3 nucleotides read TGCGCCAGCCGCCCGACGTCCTCGCAGGAGTTCTACGAGCAGTACTTC. Residues: CASRPTSSQEFYEQYF.